This TCR beta chain was recovered during a study of T cells in Graves' hyperthyroidism and ophthalmopathy (dated 2019 in TCRdb). With regard to the full study: Peripheral blood samples were taken at the time of initial diagnosis, prior to any treatment. After sampling, hyperthyroidism patients received methimazole starting at 30 mg daily, and ophthalmopathy patients received high-dose intravenous methylprednisolone. According to the paper, TCR Vbeta CDR3 sequencing was carried out on 120 to 150 peripheral blood samples, which came from approximately 41 ophthalmopathy, roughly 75 hyperthyroidism and about 17 progressor patients. An independent validation cohort of fewer than 20 hyperthyroidism patients and more than 15 patients who later progressed to ophthalmopathy tested prospective prediction of ophthalmopathy. Thyroid tissue and blood T-cell repertoires from six Graves' hyperthyroidism patients were also compared in the study. To identify TCR V-J signatures that set the groups apart, the researchers used a discovery cohort of 90 to 100 patients, made up of 40 to 45 with Graves' ophthalmopathy and some 55 with stable Graves' hyperthyroidism. The 75 to 100 discovery patients were randomly split 7:3 into training and test sets.

Compared with germline, V lacks 3 bases and J lacks 0 bases; bases without a gene match: 2. CDR1 and CDR2, per the germline V gene, are MDHEN and SYDVKM. Its CDR3 holds 16 amino acids, cysteine through phenylalanine. Only the CDR3 DNA is retained, 48 bases long and in frame from the first base. A patient counted as having stable Graves' hyperthyroidism if no progression to ophthalmopathy occurred over 18 months of follow-up. The hyperthyroidism patients were between 18 and 65 years old and newly diagnosed, with a disease duration of less than 2 months. Patients with uncontrolled infections, other autoimmune diseases, pregnancy or lactation were excluded. Diagnoses were based on clinical symptoms, serum thyroxine and TRAb, thyroid ultrasound and orbital computed tomography. Ficoll-Paque density gradient centrifugation was used to isolate PBMCs from around 9.1 ml of fresh peripheral blood. Total RNA was extracted with Trizol reagent, and quality was checked on an Agilent 2100 Bioanalyzer.

Amplification of TCR beta CDR3 regions was carried out from RNA transcripts. For the first round of RT-PCR on the TCR CDR3, the HTBI primer set was used together with the Qiagen OneStep RT-PCR kit. Libraries were constructed in a second round of multiplex PCR, after which size selection and purification were performed. The libraries were sequenced on an Illumina HiSeq2000 using paired-end 100 bp reads. For the original study's pipeline: SOAPnuke was used to process the raw data, with reads discarded if the reads contained adapters or uncalled bases, had a mean Phred below 15, or lacked an exact constant-primer or identifier match. High-quality paired reads were merged using COPE v1.2.5, and each unique nucleotide sequence was defined as a clonotype. MiTCR v1.1 was used to align the clonotypes against IMGT TRBV, TRBD and TRBJ reference segments. The analysis included only V-J combinations with a frequency above 0.0001, which together covered over 98% of the repertoires. A TCS score was defined as the ratio between F50 (clonal expansion) and ExV (chaos), using BLOSUM62-based TCRdist between CDR3 peptides within each V-J. Welch's t-statistics and random forest reduced approximately 520 V-J features to around 14, which were used in a naive Bayes classifier (R e1071). The public reads were reprocessed in TCRdb via fastp at Q25 and MiXCR, keeping in-frame beta chains. Under each unique CDR3 protein, matching rows form one entry showing the most common genes and DNA. TCRdb assigned the V and J calls; the authors' analysis was not used. The sample table records approximately 420,000 distinct CDR3 sequences; about 13% of these occur just once. The ten largest account for approximately 5.8% of the sample.

The paper as a whole reports these results and caveats: A model built on a 13 V-J signature distinguished ophthalmopathy from stable hyperthyroidism, reaching around 88% sensitivity and around 81% specificity in cross-validation and 80%/75% in testing. No statistical method was used to fix the sample size in advance, and group allocation was not hidden from the investigators. Most expanded thyroid clonotypes (frequency above 0.001) were also detected in blood, suggesting blood repertoires may reflect thyroid immune responses. In validation, progression to ophthalmopathy was predicted by the model with around 71% sensitivity and about 72% specificity, a median of around 6.5 months before onset.

This clonotype came up many times. Its antigen is not yet known. No base quality values were provided; no much bigger clone lies one nucleotide off. The sample taken for sequencing was blood. The receptor was isolated from a woman under 30 with Graves' hyperthyroidism. The V and J segments used are TRBV28 and TRBJ2-1; 10 middle bases align to TRBD2. The DNA reads as follows: TGTGCCAGCAGTTTTTCTAGCGGGAGCTCCTACAATGAGCAGTTCTTC. Its translation reads: CASSFSSGSSYNEQFF.